The subject of this entry is one T cell receptor beta chain. Its antigen is undetermined. The data originate from a study of T cell repertoires in cytomegalovirus infection. The study's findings and limits: Dominating the ex vivo response were TCR beta clonotypes that were CMV-specific and HLA-C-restricted.

Using its own MiXCR run on the reads, TCRdb lists one record per CDR3 protein. The profile covers some 350,000 distinct CDR3 sequences, with approximately 35% appearing a single time and approximately 12% taken by the ten largest. V dropped 7 bases and J dropped 3; count of bases not matched to a gene: 8. This CDR3 comprises 15 residues. CDR1 and CDR2 (germline): LNHDA, SQIVND (reference sequence). Sequences were derived from cultured PBMCs, sampled from culture after CMV antigen stimulation. This receptor was identified in a human donor in good health (CMV status not recorded). Some clones in this sample may be carry-over from other donors' samples. J is TRBJ1-5 and V is TRBV19; 8 bases are a match to TRBD1. CDR3 protein: CASTLGDRPNQPQHF. DNA for the CDR3: TGTGCCAGTACCTTAGGGGACAGGCCCAATCAGCCCCAGCATTTT.